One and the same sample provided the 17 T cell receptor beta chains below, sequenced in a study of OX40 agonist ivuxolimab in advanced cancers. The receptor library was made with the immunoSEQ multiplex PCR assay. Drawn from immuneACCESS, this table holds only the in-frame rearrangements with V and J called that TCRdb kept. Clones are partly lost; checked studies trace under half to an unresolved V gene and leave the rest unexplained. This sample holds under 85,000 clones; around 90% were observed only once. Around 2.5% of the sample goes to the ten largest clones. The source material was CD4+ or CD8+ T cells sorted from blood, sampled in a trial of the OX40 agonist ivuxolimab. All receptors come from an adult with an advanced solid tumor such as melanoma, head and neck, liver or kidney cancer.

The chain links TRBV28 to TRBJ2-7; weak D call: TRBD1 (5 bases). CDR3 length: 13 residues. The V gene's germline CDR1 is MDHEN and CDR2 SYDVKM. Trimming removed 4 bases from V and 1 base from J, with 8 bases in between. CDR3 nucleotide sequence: TGTGCCAGCAGTTCAGACAGATCCTACGAGCAGTACTTC. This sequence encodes CASSSDRSYEQYF.

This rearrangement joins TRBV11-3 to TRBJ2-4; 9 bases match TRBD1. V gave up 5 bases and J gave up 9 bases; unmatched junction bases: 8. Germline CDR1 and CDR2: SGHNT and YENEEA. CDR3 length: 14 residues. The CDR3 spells CASSAGTGSSIQYF. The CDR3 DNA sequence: TGTGCCAGCAGCGCTGGGACAGGGAGTAGCATTCAGTACTTC.

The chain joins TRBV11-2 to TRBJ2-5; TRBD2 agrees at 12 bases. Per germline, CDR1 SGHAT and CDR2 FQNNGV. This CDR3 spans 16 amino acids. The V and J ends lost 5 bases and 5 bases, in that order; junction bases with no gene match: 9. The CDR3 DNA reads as TGTGCCAGCAGCGTGGGGACTAGCGGGCTTGGGGAGACCCAGTACTTC. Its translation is CASSVGTSGLGETQYF.

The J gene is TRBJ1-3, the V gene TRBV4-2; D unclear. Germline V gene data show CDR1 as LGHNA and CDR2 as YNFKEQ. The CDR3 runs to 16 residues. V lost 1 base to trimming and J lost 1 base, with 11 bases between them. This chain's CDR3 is CASSQAFQSSGNTIYF. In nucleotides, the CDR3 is TGTGCCAGCAGCCAAGCCTTTCAGAGTTCTGGAAACACCATATATTTT.

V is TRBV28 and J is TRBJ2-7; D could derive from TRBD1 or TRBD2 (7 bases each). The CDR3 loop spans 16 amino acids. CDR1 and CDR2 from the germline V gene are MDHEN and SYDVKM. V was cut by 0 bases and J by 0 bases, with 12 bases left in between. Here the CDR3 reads CASSLWGGDSSYEQYF. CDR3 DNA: TGTGCCAGCAGTTTATGGGGAGGGGACAGCTCCTACGAGCAGTACTTC.

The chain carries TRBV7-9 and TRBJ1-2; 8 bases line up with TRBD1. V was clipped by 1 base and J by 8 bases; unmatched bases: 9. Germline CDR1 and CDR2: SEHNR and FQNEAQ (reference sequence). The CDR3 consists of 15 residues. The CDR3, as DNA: TGTGCCAGCAGCTTAGACCTGACAGGGGCGGAAGGCTACACCTTC. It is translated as CASSLDLTGAEGYTF.

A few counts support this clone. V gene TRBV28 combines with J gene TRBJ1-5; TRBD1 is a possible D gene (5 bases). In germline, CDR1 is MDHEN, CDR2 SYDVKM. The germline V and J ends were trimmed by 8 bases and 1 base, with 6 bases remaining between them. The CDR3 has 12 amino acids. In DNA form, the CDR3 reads TGTGCCAGCCGGGGGAGCAATCAGCCCCAGCATTTT. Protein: CASRGSNQPQHF.

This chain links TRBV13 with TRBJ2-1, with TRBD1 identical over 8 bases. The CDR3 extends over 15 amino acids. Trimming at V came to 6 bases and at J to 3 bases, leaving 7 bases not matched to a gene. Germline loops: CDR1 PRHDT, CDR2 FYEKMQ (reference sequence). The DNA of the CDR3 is TGTGCCAGCAGATTTAGGACAGGGAGCTACAATGAGCAGTTCTTC. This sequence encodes CASRFRTGSYNEQFF.

The CDR3 sequence is CASSLVGQGTDTQYF. The CDR3 DNA reads TGTGCCAGCAGCTTAGTAGGGCAGGGAACAGATACGCAGTATTTT. The genes are TRBV7-2 and TRBJ2-3; D perhaps matches TRBD1 (5 bases). This CDR3 spans 15 amino acids. Looked up from germline, CDR1 is SGHTA and CDR2 is FQGNSA. V was pared by 1 base and J by 3 bases, with 11 bases between.

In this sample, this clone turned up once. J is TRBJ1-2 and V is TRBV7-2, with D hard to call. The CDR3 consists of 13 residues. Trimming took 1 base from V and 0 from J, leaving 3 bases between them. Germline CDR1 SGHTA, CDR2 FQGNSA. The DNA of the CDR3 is TGTGCCAGCAGCTTAGATGCTAACTATGGCTACACCTTC. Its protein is CASSLDANYGYTF.

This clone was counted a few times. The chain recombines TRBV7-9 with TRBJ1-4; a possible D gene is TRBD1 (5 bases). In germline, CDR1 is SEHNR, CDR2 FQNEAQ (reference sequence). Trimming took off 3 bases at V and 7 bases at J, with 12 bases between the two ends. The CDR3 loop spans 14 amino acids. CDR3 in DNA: TGTGCCAGCAGCTTCGCGTATGGGGGTGAAAAACTGTTTTTT. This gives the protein CASSFAYGGEKLFF.

CDR3 residues: CASSLVGGDTEAFF. DNA for the CDR3: TGTGCCAGCAGCTTAGTAGGGGGGGATACTGAAGCTTTCTTT. V and J are TRBV7-3 and TRBJ1-1, with a weak D call TRBD1 (6 bases). The length of the CDR3 is 14 residues. V gave up 2 bases and J gave up 5 bases, with 12 bases separating them. Germline V gene lookup returns CDR1 SGHTA and CDR2 FQGTGA. Drawing the rest from reference TRBV7-3 and TRBJ1-1, the complete variable domain is GAGVSQTPSNKVTEKGKYVELRCDPISGHTALYWYRQSLGQGPEFLIYFQGTGAADDSGLPNDRFFAVRPEGSVSTLKIQRTERGDSAVYLCASSLVGGDTEAFFGQGTRLTVV.

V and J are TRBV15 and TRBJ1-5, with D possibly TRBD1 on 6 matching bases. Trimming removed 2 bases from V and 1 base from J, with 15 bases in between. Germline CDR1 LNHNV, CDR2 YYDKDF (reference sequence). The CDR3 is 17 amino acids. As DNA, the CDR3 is TGTGCCACCAGCAGACGACCCCAGGGGCAAAGCAATCAGCCCCAGCATTTT. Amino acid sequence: CATSRRPQGQSNQPQHF.

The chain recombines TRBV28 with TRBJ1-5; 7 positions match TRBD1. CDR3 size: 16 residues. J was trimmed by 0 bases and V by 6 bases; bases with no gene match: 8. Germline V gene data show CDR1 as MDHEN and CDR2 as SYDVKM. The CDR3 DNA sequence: TGTGCCAGCAGCCGCACGACAGGGACTAGCAATCAGCCCCAGCATTTT. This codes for CASSRTTGTSNQPQHF.

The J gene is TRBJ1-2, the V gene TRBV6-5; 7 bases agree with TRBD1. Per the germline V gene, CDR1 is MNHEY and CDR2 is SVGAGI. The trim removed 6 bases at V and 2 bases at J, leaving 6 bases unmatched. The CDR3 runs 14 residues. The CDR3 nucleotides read TGTGCCAGCAGCCTGGCAGGGGGAAACTATGGCTACACCTTC. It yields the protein CASSLAGGNYGYTF.

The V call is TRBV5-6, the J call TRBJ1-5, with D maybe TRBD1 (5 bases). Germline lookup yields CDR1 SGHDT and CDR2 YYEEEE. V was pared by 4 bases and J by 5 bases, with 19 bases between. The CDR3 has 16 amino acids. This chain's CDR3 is CASSRGGQWGDQPQHF. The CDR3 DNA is TGTGCCAGCAGCCGAGGAGGGCAGTGGGGCGATCAGCCCCAGCATTTT.

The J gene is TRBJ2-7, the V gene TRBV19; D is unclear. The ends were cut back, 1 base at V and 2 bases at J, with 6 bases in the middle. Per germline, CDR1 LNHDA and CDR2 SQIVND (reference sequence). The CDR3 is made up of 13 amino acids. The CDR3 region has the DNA TGTGCCAGTAGTATAGGGATGACCTACGAGCAGTACTTC. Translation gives CASSIGMTYEQYF.